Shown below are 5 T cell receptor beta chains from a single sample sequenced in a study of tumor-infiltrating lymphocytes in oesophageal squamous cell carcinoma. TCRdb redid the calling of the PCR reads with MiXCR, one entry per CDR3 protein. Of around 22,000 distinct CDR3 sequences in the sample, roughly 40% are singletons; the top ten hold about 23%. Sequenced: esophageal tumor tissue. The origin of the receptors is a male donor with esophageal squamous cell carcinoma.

CDR3 protein: CATVQGYSYEQYF. Here the CDR3 DNA reads TGTGCCACCGTTCAGGGATACTCCTACGAGCAGTACTTC. This chain joins TRBV10-3 and TRBJ2-6; a weak D match, TRBD1 (5 bases). The assigned J gene may be wrong: the sequence end matches TRBJ2-7 better. CDR1 and CDR2 from the germline V gene are ENHRY and SYGVKD. This CDR3 is 13 amino acids long.

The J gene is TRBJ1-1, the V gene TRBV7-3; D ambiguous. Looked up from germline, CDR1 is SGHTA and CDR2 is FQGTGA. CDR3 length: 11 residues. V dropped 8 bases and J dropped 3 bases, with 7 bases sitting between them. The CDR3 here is CASGSYTEAFF. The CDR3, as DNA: TGTGCCAGCGGCAGTTACACTGAAGCTTTCTTT.

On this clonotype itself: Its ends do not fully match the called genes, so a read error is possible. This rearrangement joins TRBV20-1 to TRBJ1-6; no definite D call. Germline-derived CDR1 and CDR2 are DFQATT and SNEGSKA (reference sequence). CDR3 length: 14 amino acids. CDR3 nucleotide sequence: TGCAGTGCTAGCCTTGGACGGTATAATTCACCCCTCCACTTC. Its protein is CSASLGRYNSPLHF.

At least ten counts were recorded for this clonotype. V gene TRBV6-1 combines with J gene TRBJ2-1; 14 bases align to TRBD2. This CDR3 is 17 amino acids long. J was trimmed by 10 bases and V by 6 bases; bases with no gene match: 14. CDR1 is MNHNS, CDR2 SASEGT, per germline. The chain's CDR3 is CASRAGTSGRKSSEQFF. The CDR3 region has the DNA TGTGCCAGCAGGGCCGGGACTAGCGGGAGAAAGAGTAGCGAGCAGTTCTTC.

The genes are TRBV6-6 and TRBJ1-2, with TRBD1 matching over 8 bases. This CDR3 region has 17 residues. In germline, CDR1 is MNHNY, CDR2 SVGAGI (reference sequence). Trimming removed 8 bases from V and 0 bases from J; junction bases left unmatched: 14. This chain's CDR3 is CASSFRDRRSANYGYTF. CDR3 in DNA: TGTGCCAGCTCCTTCCGGGACAGGAGGAGTGCTAACTATGGCTACACCTTC.